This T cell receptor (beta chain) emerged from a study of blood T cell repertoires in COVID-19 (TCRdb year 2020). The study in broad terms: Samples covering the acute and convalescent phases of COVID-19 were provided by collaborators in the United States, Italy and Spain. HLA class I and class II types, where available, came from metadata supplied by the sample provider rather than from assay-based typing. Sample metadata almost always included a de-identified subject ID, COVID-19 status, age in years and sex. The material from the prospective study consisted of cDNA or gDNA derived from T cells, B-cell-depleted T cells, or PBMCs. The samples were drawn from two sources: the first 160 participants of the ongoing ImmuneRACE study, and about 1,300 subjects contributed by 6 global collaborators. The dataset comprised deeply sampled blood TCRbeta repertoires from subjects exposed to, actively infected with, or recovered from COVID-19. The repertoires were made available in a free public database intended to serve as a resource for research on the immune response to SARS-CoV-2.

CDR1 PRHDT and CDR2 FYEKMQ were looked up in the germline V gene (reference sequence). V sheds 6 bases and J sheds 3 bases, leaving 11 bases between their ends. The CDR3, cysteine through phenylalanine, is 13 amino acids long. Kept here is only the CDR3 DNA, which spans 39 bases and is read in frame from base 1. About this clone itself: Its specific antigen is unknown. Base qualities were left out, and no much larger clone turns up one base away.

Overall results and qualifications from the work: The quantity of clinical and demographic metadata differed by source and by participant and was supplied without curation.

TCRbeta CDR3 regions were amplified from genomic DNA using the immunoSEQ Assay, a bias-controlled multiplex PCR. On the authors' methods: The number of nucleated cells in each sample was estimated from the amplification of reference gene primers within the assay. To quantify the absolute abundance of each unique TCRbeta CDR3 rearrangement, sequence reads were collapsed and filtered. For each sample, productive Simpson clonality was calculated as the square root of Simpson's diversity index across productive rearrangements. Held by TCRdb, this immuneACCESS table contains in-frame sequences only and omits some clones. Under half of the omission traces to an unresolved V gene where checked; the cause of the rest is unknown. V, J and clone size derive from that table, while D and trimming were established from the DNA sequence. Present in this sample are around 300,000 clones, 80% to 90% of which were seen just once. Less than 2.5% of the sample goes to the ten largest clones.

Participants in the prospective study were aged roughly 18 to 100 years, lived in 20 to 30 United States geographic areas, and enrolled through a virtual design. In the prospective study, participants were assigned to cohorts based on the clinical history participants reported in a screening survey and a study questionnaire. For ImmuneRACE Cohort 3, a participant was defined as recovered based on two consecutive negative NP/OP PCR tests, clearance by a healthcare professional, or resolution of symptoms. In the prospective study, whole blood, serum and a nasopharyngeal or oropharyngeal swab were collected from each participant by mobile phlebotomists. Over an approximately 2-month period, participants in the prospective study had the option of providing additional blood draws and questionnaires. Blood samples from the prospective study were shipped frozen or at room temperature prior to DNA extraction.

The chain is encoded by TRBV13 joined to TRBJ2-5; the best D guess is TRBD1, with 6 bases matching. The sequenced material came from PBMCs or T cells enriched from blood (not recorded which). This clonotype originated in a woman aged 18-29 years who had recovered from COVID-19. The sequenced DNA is TGTGCCAGCAGACAACAGGGCGAAGAGACCCAGTACTTC. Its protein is CASRQQGEETQYF. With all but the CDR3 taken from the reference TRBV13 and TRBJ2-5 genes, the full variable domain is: AAGVIQSPRHLIKEKRETATLKCYPIPRHDTVYWYQQGPGQDPQFLISFYEKMQSDKGSIPDRFSAQQFSDYHSELNMSSLELGDSALYFCASRQQGEETQYFGPGTRLLVL.